This TCR beta chain was sequenced for a study of blood T cell repertoires in COVID-19. Study details: In each case, the material was cDNA or gDNA derived from T cells, B-cell-depleted T cells, or PBMCs.

Assay used: immunoSEQ multiplex PCR; TCRdb lists only in-frame clones, some missing. The sample includes roughly 220,000 clones, 86% of them seen just once. The CDR3 has 13 residues. Germline V lookup: CDR1 SQVTM, CDR2 ANQGSEA. V was clipped by 5 bases and J by 0 bases, with 7 bases between them. Living in roughly 25 US areas, the participants were between 18 and 89 years of age. Cohorts were based on clinical histories the participants reported. Sequenced: PBMCs or T cells enriched from blood (not recorded which). The source of this sequence is a woman aged 40 to 50 with acute COVID-19. The chain joins TRBV29-1 to TRBJ2-2; D gene uncertain. This CDR3 is CSVTVSNTGELFF. The CDR3 DNA follows: TGCAGCGTTACAGTATCGAACACCGGGGAGCTGTTTTTT.